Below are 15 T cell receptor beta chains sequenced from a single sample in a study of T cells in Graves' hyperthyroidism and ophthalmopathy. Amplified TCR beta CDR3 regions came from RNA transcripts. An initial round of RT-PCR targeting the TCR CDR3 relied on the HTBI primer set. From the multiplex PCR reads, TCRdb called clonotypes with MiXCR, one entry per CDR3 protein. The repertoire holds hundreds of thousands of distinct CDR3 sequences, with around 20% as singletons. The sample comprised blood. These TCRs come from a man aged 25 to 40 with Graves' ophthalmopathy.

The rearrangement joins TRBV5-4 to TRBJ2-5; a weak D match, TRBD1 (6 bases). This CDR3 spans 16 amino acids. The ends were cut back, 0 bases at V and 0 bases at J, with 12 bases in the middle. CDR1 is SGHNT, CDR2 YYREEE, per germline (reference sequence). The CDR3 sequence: CASSLDRGMHQETQYF. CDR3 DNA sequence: TGTGCCAGCAGCTTGGATAGGGGGATGCACCAAGAGACCCAGTACTTC.

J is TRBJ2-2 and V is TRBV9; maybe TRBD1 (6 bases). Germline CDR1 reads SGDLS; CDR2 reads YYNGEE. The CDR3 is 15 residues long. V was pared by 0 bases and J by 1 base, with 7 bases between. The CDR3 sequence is CASSVAGQNTGELFF. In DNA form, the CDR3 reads TGTGCCAGCAGCGTAGCGGGACAGAACACCGGGGAGCTGTTTTTT.

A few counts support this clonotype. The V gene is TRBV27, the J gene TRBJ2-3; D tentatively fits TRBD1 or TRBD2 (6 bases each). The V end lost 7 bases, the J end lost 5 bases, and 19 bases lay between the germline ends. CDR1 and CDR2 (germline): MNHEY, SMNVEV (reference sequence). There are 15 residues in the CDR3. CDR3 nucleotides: TGTGCCAGCAACCCACCGGGGGCATATGGAGATACGCAGTATTTT. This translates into CASNPPGAYGDTQYF.

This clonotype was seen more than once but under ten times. This chain's CDR3 is CAISESGVETQYF. The CDR3 region has the DNA TGTGCCATCAGTGAGTCAGGGGTGGAGACCCAGTACTTC. The gene calls are TRBV10-3 and TRBJ2-5, with TRBD1 as a possible D gene (5 bases). The CDR3 length is 13 residues. V dropped 0 bases and J dropped 5 bases, with 7 bases sitting between them. Germline loops: CDR1 ENHRY, CDR2 SYGVKD.

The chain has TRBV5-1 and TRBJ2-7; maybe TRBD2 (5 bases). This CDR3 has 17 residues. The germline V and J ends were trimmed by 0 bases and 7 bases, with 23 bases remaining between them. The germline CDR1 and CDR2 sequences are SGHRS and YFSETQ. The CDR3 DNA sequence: TGCGCCAGCAGCTTGGGCGGGTCTCTTGACGGCCTCGGGGAGCAGTACTTC. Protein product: CASSLGGSLDGLGEQYF.

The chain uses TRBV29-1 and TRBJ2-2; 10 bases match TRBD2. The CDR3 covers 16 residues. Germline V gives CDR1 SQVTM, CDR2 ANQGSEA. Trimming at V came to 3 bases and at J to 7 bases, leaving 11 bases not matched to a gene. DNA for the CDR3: TGCAGCGTTGAGTTTCGAGCGGGAGGGCGGAACGGGGAGCTGTTTTTT. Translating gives CSVEFRAGGRNGELFF.

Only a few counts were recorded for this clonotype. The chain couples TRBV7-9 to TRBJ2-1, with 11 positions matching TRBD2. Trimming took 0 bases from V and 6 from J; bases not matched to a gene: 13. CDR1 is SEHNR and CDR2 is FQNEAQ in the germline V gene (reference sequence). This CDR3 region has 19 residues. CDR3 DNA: TGTGCCAGCAGCTTAGCGCTAGCGGGAGGCCGGACTCGCGGCAATGAGCAGTTCTTC. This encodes CASSLALAGGRTRGNEQFF.

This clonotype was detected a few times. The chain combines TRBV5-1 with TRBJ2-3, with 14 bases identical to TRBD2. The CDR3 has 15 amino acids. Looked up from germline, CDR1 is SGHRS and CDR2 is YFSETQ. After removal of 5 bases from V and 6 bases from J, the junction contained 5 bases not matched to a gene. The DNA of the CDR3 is TGCGCCAGCAGGGGGGGGACTAGCGGGAGCGATACGCAGTATTTT. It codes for CASRGGTSGSDTQYF.

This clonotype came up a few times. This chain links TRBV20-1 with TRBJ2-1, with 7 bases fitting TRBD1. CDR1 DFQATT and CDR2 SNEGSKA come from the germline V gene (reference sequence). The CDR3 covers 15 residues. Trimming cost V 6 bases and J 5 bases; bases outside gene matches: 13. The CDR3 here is CSAKNRGKGDNEQFF. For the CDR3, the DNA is TGCAGTGCAAAGAACAGGGGTAAAGGGGACAATGAGCAGTTCTTC.

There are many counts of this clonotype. The CDR3 DNA is TGTGCCAGCAGCTTGCTTAAGCGGCCCTACGAGCAGTACTTC. This codes for CASSLLKRPYEQYF. The V and J genes are TRBV5-5 and TRBJ2-7, with TRBD2 as a possible D gene (5 bases). CDR1 is SGHKS and CDR2 is YYEKEE in the germline V gene (reference sequence). Trimming pared 1 base from V and 2 bases from J, leaving 10 bases between. The CDR3 spans 14 residues.

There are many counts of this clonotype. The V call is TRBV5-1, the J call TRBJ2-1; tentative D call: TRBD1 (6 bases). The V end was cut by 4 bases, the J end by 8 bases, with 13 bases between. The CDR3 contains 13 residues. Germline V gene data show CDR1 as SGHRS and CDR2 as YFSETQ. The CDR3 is CASSQTGLDEQFF. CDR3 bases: TGCGCCAGCAGCCAAACAGGGTTGGATGAGCAGTTCTTC.

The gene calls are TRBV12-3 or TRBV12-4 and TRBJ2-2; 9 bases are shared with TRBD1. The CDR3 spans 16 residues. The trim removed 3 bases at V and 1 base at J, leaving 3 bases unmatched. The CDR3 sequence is CASSFATGGNTGELFF. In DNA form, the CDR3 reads TGTGCCAGCAGTTTTGCGACAGGGGGGAACACCGGGGAGCTGTTTTTT.

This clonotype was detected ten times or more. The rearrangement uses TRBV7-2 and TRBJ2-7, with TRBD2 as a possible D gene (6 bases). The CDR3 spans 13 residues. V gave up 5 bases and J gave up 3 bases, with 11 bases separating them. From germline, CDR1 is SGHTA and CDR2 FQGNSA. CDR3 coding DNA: TGTGCCAGCAGCCACAGCGGGTACTACGAGCAGTACTTC. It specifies CASSHSGYYEQYF.

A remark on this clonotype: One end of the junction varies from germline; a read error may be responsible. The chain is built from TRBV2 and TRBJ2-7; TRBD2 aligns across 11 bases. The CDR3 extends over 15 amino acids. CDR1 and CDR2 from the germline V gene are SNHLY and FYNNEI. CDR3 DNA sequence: TGTGCCAGCAGTGAAAGGGGACTAGCGGCCTACGAGCTGTACTTC. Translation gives CASSERGLAAYELYF.

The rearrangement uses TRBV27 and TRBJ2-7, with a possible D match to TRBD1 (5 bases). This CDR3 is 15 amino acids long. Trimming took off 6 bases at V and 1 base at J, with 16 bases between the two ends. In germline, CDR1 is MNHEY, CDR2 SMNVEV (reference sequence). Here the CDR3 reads CASRQVDRDSYEQYF. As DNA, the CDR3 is TGTGCCAGCAGACAGGTAGACCGCGATTCCTACGAGCAGTACTTC.